This T cell receptor beta chain came from a study of T cells in Graves' hyperthyroidism and ophthalmopathy. Study findings and constraints: Blood shared most expanded thyroid clonotypes above 0.001.

This clonotype was detected only a few times. Its specificity is not known. Amplification of TCR beta CDR3 regions was performed using RNA transcripts as template. A set of HTBI primers served as the primers for a first-round RT-PCR of the TCR CDR3. MiXCR, run by TCRdb on the multiplex PCR reads, gives a single entry per CDR3 protein. The table has about 560,000 distinct CDR3 sequences, approximately 14% seen once; the top ten hold around 7.8%. Stable Graves' hyperthyroidism meant no ophthalmopathy progression within 18 months. Newly diagnosed hyperthyroidism, duration under 2 months, in patients aged 18 to 65. Clinical symptoms, serum thyroxine, TRAb, thyroid ultrasound and orbital computed tomography informed diagnoses. This CDR3 comprises 11 residues. The V gene's germline CDR1 is SQVTM and CDR2 ANQGSEA.

The material sequenced was blood. The chain has TRBV29-1 and TRBJ2-7; TRBD2 agrees at 11 bases. The origin of this receptor is a woman in her 30s with Graves' hyperthyroidism. The CDR3 is CRVAGGNEQYF. In DNA form, the CDR3 reads TGCAGGGTAGCGGGAGGGAACGAGCAGTACTTC.